This is a list of T cell receptor beta chains from one sample in a study of beta chain features in type 1 diabetes. The table came from immunoSEQ multiplex PCR; TCRdb's copy has only in-frame clones and leaves some out. Among roughly 290,000 clones listed, approximately 15% were seen once. Sequencing used naive CD4+ T cells from blood. The receptors were gathered from a young man with type 1 diabetes. Both conserved end residues are part of each CDR3. A D gene is named only where the DNA matches it firmly. Size is omitted from some rows. Given values are once, few, many or a class for expanded clones.

CDR3 protein: CASSPGGQGSQQYF
clone size: -
V gene: TRBV7-2
J gene: TRBJ2-7
CDR3 length: 14
D gene: TRBD1

CDR3 protein: CATSRPDGANTGELFF
clone size: -
V gene: TRBV15
J gene: TRBJ2-2
CDR3 length: 16
D gene: -

CDR3 protein: CASGLASFSYNEQFF
clone size: few
V gene: TRBV9
J gene: TRBJ2-1
CDR3 length: 15
D gene: TRBD2

CDR3 protein: CAWSISWTSGRFCEQYF
clone size: -
V gene: TRBV30
J gene: TRBJ2-7
CDR3 length: 17
D gene: TRBD2

CDR3 protein: CASSPSPRVWGADTQYF
clone size: -
V gene: TRBV7-6
J gene: TRBJ2-3
CDR3 length: 17
D gene: -

CDR3 protein: CASSSQGWETQYF
clone size: few
V gene: TRBV5-1
J gene: TRBJ2-5
CDR3 length: 13
D gene: -

CDR3 protein: CASSAQSPDTQYF
clone size: few
V gene: TRBV9
J gene: TRBJ2-3
CDR3 length: 13
D gene: -

CDR3 protein: CASSTASGRLYNEQFF
clone size: -
V gene: TRBV19
J gene: TRBJ2-1
CDR3 length: 16
D gene: TRBD2

CDR3 protein: CASSWQGGSNQPQHF
clone size: few
V gene: TRBV19
J gene: TRBJ1-5
CDR3 length: 15
D gene: -

CDR3 protein: CAISEEPVGTQYF
clone size: -
V gene: TRBV10-3
J gene: TRBJ2-5
CDR3 length: 13
D gene: -

CDR3 protein: CASSTYRATYEQYF
clone size: -
V gene: TRBV2
J gene: TRBJ2-7
CDR3 length: 14
D gene: -

CDR3 protein: CASSLSVAGGQETQYF
clone size: -
V gene: TRBV11-2
J gene: TRBJ2-5
CDR3 length: 16
D gene: TRBD2

CDR3 protein: CASSPRDSFYEQYF
clone size: -
V gene: TRBV6-5
J gene: TRBJ2-7
CDR3 length: 14
D gene: TRBD1

CDR3 protein: CASSYKRGARTDTQYF
clone size: -
V gene: TRBV7-9
J gene: TRBJ2-3
CDR3 length: 16
D gene: TRBD2

CDR3 protein: CASSLGGTGNQPQHF
clone size: few
V gene: TRBV7-9
J gene: TRBJ1-5
CDR3 length: 15
D gene: -

CDR3 protein: CASSSTVSYEQYF
clone size: few
V gene: TRBV6-6
J gene: TRBJ2-7
CDR3 length: 13
D gene: -

CDR3 protein: CASSLTSGRELFF
clone size: few
V gene: TRBV28
J gene: TRBJ2-2
CDR3 length: 13
D gene: TRBD2

CDR3 protein: CATSRRSDTQYF
clone size: -
V gene: TRBV15
J gene: TRBJ2-3
CDR3 length: 12
D gene: -

CDR3 protein: CASRPEGYGYTF
clone size: -
V gene: TRBV28
J gene: TRBJ1-2
CDR3 length: 12
D gene: -

CDR3 protein: CAWSQIWSETQYF
clone size: few
V gene: TRBV30
J gene: TRBJ2-5
CDR3 length: 13
D gene: -

CDR3 protein: CASSPWGLGSTDTQYF
clone size: few
V gene: TRBV27
J gene: TRBJ2-3
CDR3 length: 16
D gene: -

CDR3 protein: CASTTDYPGANVLTF
clone size: few
V gene: TRBV6-5
J gene: TRBJ2-6
CDR3 length: 15
D gene: -

CDR3 protein: CASSLGGIPGEQFF
clone size: few
V gene: TRBV5-4
J gene: TRBJ2-1
CDR3 length: 14
D gene: -

CDR3 protein: CASFGQGGETQYF
clone size: few
V gene: TRBV5-6
J gene: TRBJ2-5
CDR3 length: 13
D gene: TRBD1

CDR3 protein: CASAVPLYGYTF
clone size: -
V gene: TRBV2
J gene: TRBJ1-2
CDR3 length: 12
D gene: -

CDR3 protein: CASSDISGAAEKLFF
clone size: -
V gene: TRBV25-1
J gene: TRBJ1-4
CDR3 length: 15
D gene: -

CDR3 protein: CASSDRQSPFLYNEQFF
clone size: -
V gene: TRBV27
J gene: TRBJ2-1
CDR3 length: 17
D gene: -

CDR3 protein: CAWRGASWRNTEAFF
clone size: few
V gene: TRBV30
J gene: TRBJ1-1
CDR3 length: 15
D gene: -

CDR3 protein: CASSTSPYSGANVLTF
clone size: few
V gene: TRBV2
J gene: TRBJ2-6
CDR3 length: 16
D gene: -

CDR3 protein: CASSASLDTQYF
clone size: -
V gene: TRBV9
J gene: TRBJ2-3
CDR3 length: 12
D gene: -

CDR3 protein: CASSLGTTVNTEAFF
clone size: -
V gene: TRBV5-1
J gene: TRBJ1-1
CDR3 length: 15
D gene: -

CDR3 protein: CASSAWTSSYNEQFF
clone size: -
V gene: TRBV9
J gene: TRBJ2-1
CDR3 length: 15
D gene: TRBD2

CDR3 protein: CASSYSTISNYGYTF
clone size: few
V gene: TRBV6-5
J gene: TRBJ1-2
CDR3 length: 15
D gene: -

CDR3 protein: CASSLALDSADGYTF
clone size: -
V gene: TRBV5-1
J gene: TRBJ1-2
CDR3 length: 15
D gene: -

CDR3 protein: CSVEESLNTEAFF
clone size: few
V gene: TRBV29-1
J gene: TRBJ1-1
CDR3 length: 13
D gene: -

CDR3 protein: CASSVASGALYEQYF
clone size: few
V gene: TRBV9
J gene: TRBJ2-7
CDR3 length: 15
D gene: TRBD2

CDR3 protein: CASSERQGTYEQYF
clone size: few
V gene: TRBV9
J gene: TRBJ2-7
CDR3 length: 14
D gene: TRBD1

CDR3 protein: CASSLQRREKLFF
clone size: few
V gene: TRBV7-9
J gene: TRBJ1-4
CDR3 length: 13
D gene: -

CDR3 protein: CASSFNRGVNEKLFF
clone size: few
V gene: TRBV27
J gene: TRBJ1-4
CDR3 length: 15
D gene: TRBD1

CDR3 protein: CATHPRGLGETQYF
clone size: few
V gene: TRBV19
J gene: TRBJ2-5
CDR3 length: 14
D gene: TRBD1

CDR3 protein: CASKWLAQETQYF
clone size: -
V gene: TRBV2
J gene: TRBJ2-5
CDR3 length: 13
D gene: -

CDR3 protein: CASSRTSGAYEQYF
clone size: -
V gene: TRBV6-6
J gene: TRBJ2-7
CDR3 length: 14
D gene: TRBD2

CDR3 protein: CASSAGGRETQYF
clone size: -
V gene: TRBV18
J gene: TRBJ2-5
CDR3 length: 13
D gene: TRBD1

CDR3 protein: CASSQARLGNNEQFF
clone size: -
V gene: TRBV14
J gene: TRBJ2-1
CDR3 length: 15
D gene: -

CDR3 protein: CASTYRGAQFF
clone size: -
V gene: TRBV2
J gene: TRBJ2-1
CDR3 length: 11
D gene: TRBD1

CDR3 protein: CASSEYPAGTHYEQYF
clone size: few
V gene: TRBV10-2
J gene: TRBJ2-7
CDR3 length: 16
D gene: TRBD2

CDR3 protein: CASSEAGQGSGANVLTF
clone size: few
V gene: TRBV25-1
J gene: TRBJ2-6
CDR3 length: 17
D gene: TRBD1

CDR3 protein: CASSARTGAYEQYF
clone size: few
V gene: TRBV5-4
J gene: TRBJ2-7
CDR3 length: 14
D gene: TRBD1

CDR3 protein: CASSLVGQGSSGYTF
clone size: -
V gene: TRBV7-9
J gene: TRBJ1-2
CDR3 length: 15
D gene: TRBD1

CDR3 protein: CASSILRVPNYGYTF
clone size: -
V gene: TRBV5-4
J gene: TRBJ1-2
CDR3 length: 15
D gene: -

CDR3 protein: CASSAGGSSYNEQFF
clone size: -
V gene: TRBV5-1
J gene: TRBJ2-1
CDR3 length: 15
D gene: -

CDR3 protein: CASSLATSFYEQYF
clone size: -
V gene: TRBV5-1
J gene: TRBJ2-7
CDR3 length: 14
D gene: -

CDR3 protein: CASSVYKRGLPEETQYF
clone size: -
V gene: TRBV9
J gene: TRBJ2-5
CDR3 length: 17
D gene: TRBD2

CDR3 protein: CAISESAGGVNEQFF
clone size: -
V gene: TRBV10-3
J gene: TRBJ2-1
CDR3 length: 15
D gene: TRBD2

CDR3 protein: CASSPEGGYGYTF
clone size: -
V gene: TRBV5-1
J gene: TRBJ1-2
CDR3 length: 13
D gene: -